This TCR beta chain was identified during a study of control samples from healthy donors and cancer patients. CDR3 length: 14 residues. Germline loops: CDR1 SGDLS, CDR2 YYNGEE. V lost 4 bases, J lost 3 bases, and 6 bases stayed unmatched. This clone was counted once. Method: immunoSEQ multiplex PCR; TCRdb's copy keeps in-frame clones and lacks some. The table lists 100,000 to 150,000 clones, roughly 92% of them singletons. The source of this sequence is a man between 18 and 29 years old in good health. The sequencing sample was made of blood. The chain carries TRBV9 and TRBJ2-7; TRBD1 matches at 8 bases. CDR3: CASSPWTGFYEQYF. DNA for the CDR3: TGTGCCAGCAGCCCCTGGACAGGGTTCTACGAGCAGTACTTC.